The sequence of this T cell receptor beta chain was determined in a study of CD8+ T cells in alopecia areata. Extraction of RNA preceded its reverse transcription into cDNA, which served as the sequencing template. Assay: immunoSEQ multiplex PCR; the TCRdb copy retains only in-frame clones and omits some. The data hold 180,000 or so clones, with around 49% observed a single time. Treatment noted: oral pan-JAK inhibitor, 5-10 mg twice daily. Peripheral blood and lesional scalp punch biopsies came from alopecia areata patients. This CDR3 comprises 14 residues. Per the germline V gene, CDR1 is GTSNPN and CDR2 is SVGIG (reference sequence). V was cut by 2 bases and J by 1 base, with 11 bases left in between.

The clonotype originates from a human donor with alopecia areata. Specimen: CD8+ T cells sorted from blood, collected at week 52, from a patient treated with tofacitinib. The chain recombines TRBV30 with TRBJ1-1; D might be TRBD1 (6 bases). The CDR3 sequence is CAWSTWGQNTEAFF. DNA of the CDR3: TGTGCCTGGAGTACTTGGGGACAGAACACTGAAGCTTTCTTT.